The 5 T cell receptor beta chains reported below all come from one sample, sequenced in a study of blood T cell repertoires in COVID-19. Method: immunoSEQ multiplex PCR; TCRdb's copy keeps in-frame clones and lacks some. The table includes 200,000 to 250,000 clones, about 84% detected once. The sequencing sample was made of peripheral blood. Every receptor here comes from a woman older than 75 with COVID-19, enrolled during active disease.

CDR3 sequence (DNA): TGTGCCAGCAGCTTAGGTTCGGGACAGGGGGTACGGGAGCAGTTCTTC. This encodes CASSLGSGQGVREQFF. The chain recombines TRBV7-9 with TRBJ2-1; 11 positions agree with TRBD1. Germline CDR1 and CDR2: SEHNR and FQNEAQ (reference sequence). The V segment lost 1 base and the J segment 10 bases; nucleotides outside the gene matches: 9. The CDR3 length is 16 residues. The entire variable domain, with the rest obtained from reference TRBV7-9 and TRBJ2-1, is as follows: DTGVSQNPRHKITKRGQNVTFRCDPISEHNRLYWYRQTLGQGPEFLTYFQNEAQLEKSRLLSDRFSAERPKGSFSTLEIQRTEQGDSAMYLCASSLGSGQGVREQFFGPGTRLTVL.

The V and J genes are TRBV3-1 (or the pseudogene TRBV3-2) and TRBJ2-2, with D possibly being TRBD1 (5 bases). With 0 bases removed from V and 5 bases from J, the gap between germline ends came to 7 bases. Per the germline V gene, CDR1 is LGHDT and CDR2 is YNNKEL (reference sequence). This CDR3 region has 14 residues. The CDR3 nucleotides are TGTGCCAGCAGCCAAGATCGACAGACCGGGGAGCTGTTTTTT. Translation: CASSQDRQTGELFF.

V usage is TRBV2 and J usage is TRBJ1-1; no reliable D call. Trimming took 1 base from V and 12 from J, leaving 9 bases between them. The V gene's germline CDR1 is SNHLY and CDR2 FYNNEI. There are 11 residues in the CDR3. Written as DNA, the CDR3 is TGTGCCAGCAGTGAAGGGCCTGGCCCTTTCTTT. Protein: CASSEGPGPFF.

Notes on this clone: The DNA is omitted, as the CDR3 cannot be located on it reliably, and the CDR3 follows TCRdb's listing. This CDR3 reads CASSTSGLGEGGYTF. The V call is TRBV7-3, the J call TRBJ1-2. Germline CDR1 SGHTA, CDR2 FQGTGA. The CDR3 adds up to 15 amino acids, both ends counted.

CDR3 protein: CASSGDRGQPQHF. For the CDR3, the DNA is TGTGCCAGCAGTGGGGACAGGGGACAGCCCCAGCATTTT. The chain has TRBV27 and TRBJ1-5, with TRBD1 identical over 10 bases. CDR3 length: 13 residues. The germline gives CDR1 MNHEY, CDR2 SMNVEV (reference sequence). The V gene end was trimmed by 5 bases and the J gene end by 7 bases; junction bases not matched to a gene: 2.